Sequencing of this T cell receptor (beta chain) was carried out in a study of blood T cell repertoires in COVID-19. CDR3 length: 14 residues. J gave up 4 bases and V 3 bases, and 4 bases lay outside the gene matches. In germline, CDR1 is SNHLY, CDR2 FYNNEI. The assay was immunoSEQ multiplex PCR, and TCRdb's table has in-frame clones only and misses some. The data show 300,000 to 400,000 clones, 85% to 90% seen once. What was sequenced was peripheral blood. This sequence was found in a woman aged 50 to 60 with COVID-19, enrolled during active disease. V is TRBV2 and J is TRBJ1-2, with 8 bases fitting TRBD1. CDR3 coding DNA: TGTGCCAGCAGTGATTCAGGGGGCGGCTATGGCTACACCTTC. Amino acid sequence: CASSDSGGGYGYTF.